Shown below are 22 T cell receptor beta chains from a single sample sequenced in a study of blood T cell repertoires in COVID-19 (dated by TCRdb to about 2020). The method behind the library was the immunoSEQ multiplex PCR assay. Not all clones reach the TCRdb copy of this immuneACCESS table, which keeps in-frame sequences only. Checked studies attribute under half of the gap to unresolved V genes and leave the rest unexplained. The sample data list more than 400,000 clones, and around 90% of these were observed just once. Roughly 0.7% of the sample rests with the top ten. Material for sequencing was PBMCs or T cells enriched from blood (not recorded which). These receptors came from a woman aged 18-30 years who had recovered from COVID-19.

The chain employs TRBV25-1 and TRBJ1-1, with a tentative D call TRBD1 (6 bases). This CDR3 is 15 amino acids long. Trimming pared 4 bases from V and 10 bases from J, leaving 22 bases between. Per the germline V gene, CDR1 is MGHDK and CDR2 is SYGVNS. The CDR3 region is CASSVSGGRALGAFF. The CDR3 DNA reads as TGTGCCAGCAGTGTGTCGGGGGGGCGGGCCCTTGGAGCTTTCTTT.

The rearrangement links TRBV18 to TRBJ1-5; D might be TRBD1 (5 bases). Per germline, CDR1 KGHSH and CDR2 LQKENI. This CDR3 has 14 residues. V lost 3 bases and J lost 9, with 15 bases in between. This chain's CDR3 is CASSPDSLGGPQHF. The CDR3 coding sequence is TGTGCCAGCTCACCCGACAGCTTGGGGGGGCCCCAGCATTTT. The full variable domain, completed using reference TRBV18 and TRBJ1-5, is NAGVMQNPRHLVRRRGQEARLRCSPMKGHSHVYWYRQLPEEGLKFMVYLQKENIIDESGMPKERFSAEFPKEGPSILRIQQVVRGDSAAYFCASSPDSLGGPQHFGDGTRLSIL.

J is TRBJ1-6 and V is TRBV19; no clear D gene. V was shortened by 2 bases and J by 7 bases, with 15 bases between the two germline ends. This CDR3 comprises 16 residues. Germline-derived CDR1 and CDR2 are LNHDA and SQIVND (reference sequence). This chain's CDR3 is CASSISSTGKNSPLHF. The DNA of the CDR3 is TGTGCCAGTAGTATAAGTTCGACCGGGAAGAATTCACCCCTCCACTTT.

This rearrangement joins TRBV6-5 to TRBJ1-1; no reliable D call. The CDR3 has 12 amino acids. Germline values: CDR1 MNHEY, CDR2 SVGAGI. V lost 4 bases, J lost 5 bases, and 8 bases lay in between. The CDR3 spells CASSSPGTEAFF. The CDR3 DNA sequence: TGTGCCAGCAGTTCCCCGGGGACTGAAGCTTTCTTT.

The rearrangement joins TRBV7-2 to TRBJ1-5; TRBD1 matches 9 bases. With V trimmed by 5 bases and J by 5 bases, 13 bases remained unmatched. CDR1 and CDR2 (germline): SGHTA, FQGNSA. CDR3 size: 17 residues. In DNA form, the CDR3 reads TGTGCCAGCAGCACAACAGGGGGCGCGGCTCACTATCAGCCCCAGCATTTT. Translation: CASSTTGGAAHYQPQHF. The full variable domain, completed using reference TRBV7-2 and TRBJ1-5, is GAGVSQSPSNKVTEKGKDVELRCDPISGHTALYWYRQSLGQGLEFLIYFQGNSAPDKSGLPSDRFSAERTGGSVSTLTIQRTQQEDSAVYLCASSTTGGAAHYQPQHFGDGTRLSIL.

This clone is a singleton in its sample. V and J are TRBV5-4 and TRBJ2-6; D remains ambiguous. Germline CDR1 is SGHNT and CDR2 is YYREEE (reference sequence). With 4 bases removed from V and 2 bases from J, the gap between germline ends came to 7 bases. This CDR3 is built from 14 residues. Here the CDR3 reads CASSPQTGANVLTF. In DNA, the CDR3 is TGTGCCAGCAGCCCACAGACTGGGGCCAACGTCCTGACTTTC.

This clone occurred a few times. The chain has TRBV21-1 and TRBJ1-6; the table calls TRBD1, which could not be checked here. TRBV21-1 is given as a pseudogene. The CDR3 length is 17 residues. Written as DNA, the CDR3 is TGTGCCAGCAGAGACGTGGGGGACAGGGGCTATAATTCACCCCTCCACTTT. It encodes CASRDVGDRGYNSPLHF.

This chain links TRBV28 with TRBJ1-6; maybe TRBD1 (5 bases). Germline CDR1 is MDHEN and CDR2 is SYDVKM. This CDR3 is built from 15 residues. V lost 6 bases and J 8 bases, leaving 17 bases between the germline ends. The CDR3 DNA sequence: TGTGCCAGCAGCCCGACGGACAAGCCATATTCACCCCTCCACTTT. Encoded protein: CASSPTDKPYSPLHF.

This clone showed up just a few times. The chain is built from TRBV4-1 and TRBJ2-7; weak D call: TRBD1 (7 bases). In germline, CDR1 is MGHRA, CDR2 YSYEKL. This CDR3 contains 17 residues. Trimming pared 0 bases from V and 2 bases from J, leaving 17 bases between. The CDR3 is CASSQDMDGGQTYEQYF. The CDR3 DNA reads as TGCGCCAGCAGCCAAGATATGGACGGGGGACAGACCTACGAGCAGTACTTC.

CDR3 sequence (DNA): TGTGCTAGTGGTTTGAGTGAAGAGGGGACCCAGTACTTC. It translates to CASGLSEEGTQYF. The chain joins TRBV12-5 to TRBJ2-5, with D possibly being TRBD2 (5 bases). V lost 2 bases to trimming and J lost 7 bases, with 11 bases between them. Per germline, CDR1 LGHNT and CDR2 FRNRAP. The CDR3 spans 13 residues.

This sequence joins TRBV6-5 and TRBJ1-2, with D perhaps matching TRBD1 (5 bases). The CDR3 is 14 residues long. The V gene lost 6 bases and the J gene lost 1 base, with 12 bases spanning the gap. Germline V CDR1 and CDR2: MNHEY, SVGAGI. This chain's CDR3 is CASSLTVFNYGYTF. CDR3 in DNA: TGTGCCAGCAGCCTGACAGTATTTAACTATGGCTACACCTTC.

The rearrangement uses TRBV5-4 and TRBJ1-6, with D unresolved. This CDR3 has 17 amino acids. Germline V gives CDR1 SGHNT, CDR2 YYREEE (reference sequence). V was shortened by 0 bases and J by 5 bases, with 15 bases between the two germline ends. CDR3 in DNA: TGTGCCAGCAGCTTGGCCGGATGGGGAGTAAATAATTCACCCCTCCACTTT. This sequence encodes CASSLAGWGVNNSPLHF.

The V and J genes are TRBV6-5 and TRBJ2-5; D is ambiguous. The CDR3 consists of 11 residues. The germline CDR1 and CDR2 sequences are MNHEY and SVGAGI. V was cut by 5 bases and J by 2 bases, with 3 bases left in between. CDR3 sequence (DNA): TGTGCCAGCAGTCCTCAAGAGACCCAGTACTTC. The encoded protein is CASSPQETQYF.

The rearrangement links TRBV7-9 to TRBJ2-3, with D possibly TRBD1 on 6 matching bases. V lost 4 bases and J 2 bases, leaving 22 bases between the germline ends. Germline assignment: CDR1 SEHNR and CDR2 FQNEAQ (reference sequence). The CDR3 is made up of 18 amino acids. The CDR3 is CASSSGDPLAVLTDTQYF. The DNA for the CDR3 is TGTGCCAGCAGCTCAGGGGACCCCCTGGCCGTCCTCACAGATACGCAGTATTTT.

This clone was counted once. The rearrangement uses TRBV2 and TRBJ1-5; TRBD1 aligns across 9 bases. The germline CDR1 and CDR2 sequences are SNHLY and FYNNEI. CDR3 size: 13 residues. V dropped 6 bases and J dropped 7; count of bases not matched to a gene: 4. The CDR3 region is CASRGQGGQPQHF. Written as DNA, the CDR3 is TGTGCCAGCAGGGGACAGGGTGGGCAGCCCCAGCATTTT.

The chain carries TRBV24-1 and TRBJ2-7; a weak D match, TRBD2 (6 bases). The CDR3 loop spans 11 amino acids. Germline V gene sequence: CDR1 KGHDR, CDR2 SFDVKD. The germline V and J ends were trimmed by 9 bases and 7 bases, with 12 bases remaining between them. The CDR3 nucleotides are TGTGCCACCGGGGCAGGGAGGGAGCAGTACTTC. It translates to CATGAGREQYF.

This clone has just a few counts. The V and J genes are TRBV2 and TRBJ1-3; D remains ambiguous. Germline CDR1 SNHLY, CDR2 FYNNEI. With 6 bases removed from V and 2 bases from J, the gap between germline ends came to 8 bases. This CDR3 comprises 13 residues. The CDR3 is CASSPRTGNTIYF. For the CDR3, the DNA is TGTGCCAGCAGCCCCAGGACTGGAAACACCATATATTTT. Combining the CDR3 with reference TRBV2 and TRBJ1-3 gives the whole variable domain EPEVTQTPSHQVTQMGQEVILRCVPISNHLYFYWYRQILGQKVEFLVSFYNNEISEKSEIFDDQFSVERPDGSNFTLKIRSTKLEDSAMYFCASSPRTGNTIYFGEGSWLTVV.

The rearrangement uses TRBV28 and TRBJ1-2; 7 bases agree with TRBD1. The CDR3 consists of 15 residues. J was trimmed by 4 bases and V by 8 bases; bases with no gene match: 13. Germline loops: CDR1 MDHEN, CDR2 SYDVKM. As DNA, the CDR3 is TGTGCCAGCTCCATAGGGGGCAGTATTTCCTATGGCTACACCTTC. Its protein is CASSIGGSISYGYTF.

The chain is built from TRBV7-2 and TRBJ1-4; D remains unclear. V lost 8 bases to trimming and J lost 6 bases, with 7 bases between them. This CDR3 is 11 amino acids long. Germline V gives CDR1 SGHTA, CDR2 FQGNSA. The CDR3 DNA reads TGTGCCAGCCTCCAGGATGAAAAACTGTTTTTT. Its translation: CASLQDEKLFF.

This clone was counted once. The rearrangement joins TRBV7-9 to TRBJ2-3, with unresolved D. The germline V and J ends were trimmed by 2 bases and 0 bases, with 12 bases remaining between them. This CDR3 region has 16 residues. The germline V gene encodes CDR1 SEHNR and CDR2 FQNEAQ (reference sequence). The CDR3 region is CASSLTQTLSTDTQYF. CDR3 DNA sequence: TGTGCCAGCAGCTTAACTCAGACTTTAAGCACAGATACGCAGTATTTT.

The chain carries TRBV2 and TRBJ1-4; weak D call: TRBD1 (6 bases). CDR1 is SNHLY and CDR2 is FYNNEI in the germline V gene. This CDR3 spans 13 amino acids. Trimming removed 7 bases at V and 8 bases at J, with 14 bases between. This CDR3 is CASTRGALEKLFF. CDR3 coding DNA: TGTGCCAGCACCAGGGGCGCTTTAGAAAAACTGTTTTTT.

The CDR3 region is CASRNRLAGVNEQFF. The DNA of the CDR3 is TGTGCCAGTAGGAATAGACTAGCGGGAGTCAATGAGCAGTTCTTC. J is TRBJ2-1 and V is TRBV6-7; 12 bases are a match to TRBD2. TRBV6-7 is flagged as an ORF with uncertain function. The CDR3 loop spans 15 amino acids. The junction had 9 bases not matched to a gene; V was cut back by 9 bases and J by 6 bases.